The rows below give T cell receptor beta chains drawn from one sample of a study of CD8 T cells in ankylosing spondylitis. TCRdb recomputed calls from the 5' RACE reads with MiXCR, one row per CDR3 protein. The sample holds hundreds of thousands of distinct CDR3 sequences, over 8.5% seen once. The sequenced sample consisted of blood, either unsorted or a sorted T cell fraction (not recorded which). Source of these receptors: a male donor with ankylosing spondylitis or in good health (not recorded which). CDR3s include the opening cysteine and the closing phenylalanine or tryptophan. Fields, in order: J gene, V gene, D gene, clone size, CDR3 protein, CDR3 DNA. The D gene is left open where the match is weak. Clone size appears in some rows only: once, few, many, or a class for an expanded clone.

j_gene: TRBJ2-6; v_gene: TRBV11-2; d_gene: -; abundance: few; CDR3aa: CASSLLLIGDSGANVLTF; CDR3nt: TGTGCCAGCAGCTTATTGTTGATAGGGGACTCTGGGGCCAACGTCCTGACTTTC
j_gene: TRBJ2-7; v_gene: TRBV6-2/TRBV6-3; d_gene: TRBD1; abundance: many; CDR3aa: CASTPGQTYEQYF; CDR3nt: TGTGCCAGCACCCCGGGACAGACCTACGAGCAGTACTTC
j_gene: TRBJ2-7; v_gene: TRBV15; d_gene: TRBD1; abundance: -; CDR3aa: CATSSRDRGQDKTYEQYF; CDR3nt: TGTGCCACCAGCAGCCGGGACAGGGGCCAGGACAAGACCTACGAGCAGTACTTC
j_gene: TRBJ2-3; v_gene: TRBV5-5; d_gene: TRBD2; abundance: few; CDR3aa: CASSLLAGSDTQYF; CDR3nt: TGTGCCAGCAGTTTACTAGCGGGTTCAGATACGCAGTATTTT
j_gene: TRBJ1-1; v_gene: TRBV7-2; d_gene: -; abundance: -; CDR3aa: CASSLAPEGMTFF; CDR3nt: TGTGCCAGCAGCTTAGCGCCGGAGGGAATGACTTTCTTT
j_gene: TRBJ1-6; v_gene: TRBV7-6; d_gene: -; abundance: many; CDR3aa: CASSPLGRDTYNSPLHF; CDR3nt: TGTGCCAGCAGCCCACTCGGCCGGGACACCTATAATTCACCCCTCCACTTT
j_gene: TRBJ2-5; v_gene: TRBV20-1; d_gene: TRBD2; abundance: many; CDR3aa: CSARDGTSGSVETQYF; CDR3nt: TGCAGTGCTAGAGATGGGACTAGCGGGAGCGTAGAGACCCAGTACTTC
j_gene: TRBJ1-4; v_gene: TRBV20-1; d_gene: -; abundance: many; CDR3aa: CSARRATNEKLFF; CDR3nt: TGCAGTGCTCGCAGGGCAACTAATGAAAAACTGTTTTTT
j_gene: TRBJ1-2; v_gene: TRBV18; d_gene: TRBD1; abundance: many; CDR3aa: CASSPGDRVSGYTF; CDR3nt: TGTGCCAGCTCACCTGGGGACAGGGTCTCTGGCTACACCTTC
j_gene: TRBJ2-1; v_gene: TRBV11-2; d_gene: -; abundance: many; CDR3aa: CASREGVEQFF; CDR3nt: TGTGCCAGCAGGGAGGGGGTGGAGCAGTTCTTC
j_gene: TRBJ1-2; v_gene: TRBV7-2; d_gene: -; abundance: -; CDR3aa: CASSPVGGGLGDGYTF; CDR3nt: TGTGCCAGCAGCCCCGTCGGTGGGGGCTTAGGGGATGGCTACACCTTC
j_gene: TRBJ2-1; v_gene: TRBV20-1; d_gene: TRBD2; abundance: -; CDR3aa: CWARGWGGGLSSYNEQFF; CDR3nt: TGCTGGGCTAGAGGTTGGGGCGGGGGGCTGAGCTCCTACAATGAGCAGTTCTTC
j_gene: TRBJ1-4; v_gene: TRBV7-6; d_gene: -; abundance: many; CDR3aa: CASSLRDIGAHNEKLFF; CDR3nt: TGTGCCAGCAGCTTACGGGACATTGGCGCTCATAATGAAAAACTGTTTTTT
j_gene: TRBJ1-2; v_gene: TRBV19; d_gene: -; abundance: few; CDR3aa: CASSMTRVDGYTF; CDR3nt: TGTGCCAGTAGTATGACCAGGGTGGATGGCTACACCTTC
j_gene: TRBJ2-3; v_gene: TRBV20-1; d_gene: TRBD2; abundance: -; CDR3aa: CSARDGGRSTDTQYF; CDR3nt: TGCAGTGCTAGAGATGGCGGGAGGAGCACAGATACGCAGTATTTT
j_gene: TRBJ1-6; v_gene: TRBV6-1; d_gene: -; abundance: few; CDR3aa: CASSPEDRSSYNSPLHF; CDR3nt: TGTGCCAGCAGTCCCGAAGATCGTAGCTCCTATAATTCACCCCTCCACTTT
j_gene: TRBJ2-5; v_gene: TRBV12-5; d_gene: TRBD2; abundance: -; CDR3aa: CASGLVSAGERETQYF; CDR3nt: TGTGCTAGTGGTTTGGTATCGGCGGGGGAGCGTGAGACCCAGTACTTC
j_gene: TRBJ2-3; v_gene: TRBV5-1; d_gene: -; abundance: many; CDR3aa: CASSFERNTDTQYF; CDR3nt: TGCGCCAGCAGCTTCGAGCGGAACACAGATACGCAGTATTTT